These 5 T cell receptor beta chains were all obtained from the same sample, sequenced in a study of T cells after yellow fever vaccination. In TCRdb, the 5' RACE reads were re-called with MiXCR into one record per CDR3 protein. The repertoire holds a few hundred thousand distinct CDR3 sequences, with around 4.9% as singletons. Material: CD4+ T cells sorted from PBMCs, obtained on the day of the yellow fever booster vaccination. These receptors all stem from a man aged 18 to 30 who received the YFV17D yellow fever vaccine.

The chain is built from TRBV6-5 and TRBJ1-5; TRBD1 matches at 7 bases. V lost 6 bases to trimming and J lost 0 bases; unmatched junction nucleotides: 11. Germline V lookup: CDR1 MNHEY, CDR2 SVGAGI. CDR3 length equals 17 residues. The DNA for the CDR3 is TGTGCCAGCAGCCCCGGGACAGAGTTCTATAGCAATCAGCCCCAGCATTTT. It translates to CASSPGTEFYSNQPQHF.

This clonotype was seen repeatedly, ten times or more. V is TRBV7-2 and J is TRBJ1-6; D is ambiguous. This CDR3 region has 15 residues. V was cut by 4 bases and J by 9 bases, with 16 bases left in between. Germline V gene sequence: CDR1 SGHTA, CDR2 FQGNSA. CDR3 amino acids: CASSSQVAGSSPLHF. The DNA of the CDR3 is TGTGCCAGCAGCTCCCAAGTGGCGGGGAGTTCACCCCTCCACTTT.

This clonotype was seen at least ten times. The CDR3 spells CASSPGLAGNNEQFF. The DNA of the CDR3 is TGTGCCAGCTCACCTGGACTAGCGGGGAACAATGAGCAGTTCTTC. The rearrangement links TRBV18 to TRBJ2-1; 12 nucleotides match TRBD2. Looked up from germline, CDR1 is KGHSH and CDR2 is LQKENI. Trimming removed 3 bases from V and 5 bases from J; junction bases left unmatched: 2. The CDR3 extends over 15 amino acids.

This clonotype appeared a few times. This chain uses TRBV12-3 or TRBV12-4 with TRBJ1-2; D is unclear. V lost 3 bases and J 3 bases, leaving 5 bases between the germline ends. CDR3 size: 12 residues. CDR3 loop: CASSFSDYGYTF. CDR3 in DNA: TGTGCCAGCAGTTTCTCCGACTATGGCTACACCTTC.

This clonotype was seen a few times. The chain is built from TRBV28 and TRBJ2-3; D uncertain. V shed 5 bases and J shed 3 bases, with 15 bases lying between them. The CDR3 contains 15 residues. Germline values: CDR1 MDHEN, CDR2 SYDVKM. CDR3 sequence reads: CASSPLQVGTDTQYF. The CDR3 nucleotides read TGTGCCAGCAGTCCCCTCCAAGTAGGAACAGATACGCAGTATTTT.